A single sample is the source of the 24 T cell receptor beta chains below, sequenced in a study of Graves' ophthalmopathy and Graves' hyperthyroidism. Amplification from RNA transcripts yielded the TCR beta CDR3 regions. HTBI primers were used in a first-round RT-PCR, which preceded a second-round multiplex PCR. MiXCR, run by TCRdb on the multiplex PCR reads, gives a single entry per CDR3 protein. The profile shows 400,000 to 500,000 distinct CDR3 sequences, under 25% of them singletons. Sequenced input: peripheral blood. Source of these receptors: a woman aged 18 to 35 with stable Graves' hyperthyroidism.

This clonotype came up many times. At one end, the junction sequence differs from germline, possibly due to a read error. The CDR3 loop is CASSQTPRQENIKYF. CDR3 DNA sequence: TGTGCCAGCAGCCAGACCCCACGTCAGGAAAACATTAAGTACTTC. The chain is built from TRBV28 and TRBJ2-4, with D hard to call. The CDR3 covers 15 residues. CDR1 is MDHEN, CDR2 SYDVKM, per germline.

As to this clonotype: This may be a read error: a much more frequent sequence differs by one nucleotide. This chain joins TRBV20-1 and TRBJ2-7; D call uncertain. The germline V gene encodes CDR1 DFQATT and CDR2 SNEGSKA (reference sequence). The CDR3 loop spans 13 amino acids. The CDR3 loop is CSAPPLRAYDQYF. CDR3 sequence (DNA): TGCAGTGCCCCACCGCTTAGGGCCTACGATCAGTACTTC.

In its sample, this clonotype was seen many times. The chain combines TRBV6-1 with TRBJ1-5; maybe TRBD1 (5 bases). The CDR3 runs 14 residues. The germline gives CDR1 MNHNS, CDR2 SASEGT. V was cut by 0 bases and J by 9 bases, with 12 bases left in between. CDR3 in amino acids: CASSEAGRAWPQHF. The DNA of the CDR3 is TGTGCCAGCAGTGAAGCGGGCAGGGCGTGGCCCCAGCATTTT.

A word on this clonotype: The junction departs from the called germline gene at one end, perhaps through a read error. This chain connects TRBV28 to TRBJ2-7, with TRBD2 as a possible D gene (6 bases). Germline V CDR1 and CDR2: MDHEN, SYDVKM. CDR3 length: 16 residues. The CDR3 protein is CASSDQEEGIPYEQYF. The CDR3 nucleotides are TGTGCCAGCAGCGACCAGGAGGAGGGGATACCCTATGAGCAGTACTTC.

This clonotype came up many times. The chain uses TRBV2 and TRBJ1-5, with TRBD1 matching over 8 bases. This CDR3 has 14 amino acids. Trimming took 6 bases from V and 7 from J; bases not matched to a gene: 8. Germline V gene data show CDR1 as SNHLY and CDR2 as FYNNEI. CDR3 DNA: TGTGCCAGCAGCGGCGGACAGGGATACCAGCCCCAGCATTTT. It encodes CASSGGQGYQPQHF.

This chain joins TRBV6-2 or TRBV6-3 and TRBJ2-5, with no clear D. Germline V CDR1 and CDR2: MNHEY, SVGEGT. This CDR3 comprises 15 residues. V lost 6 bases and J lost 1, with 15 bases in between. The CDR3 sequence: CASSNQNRVQETQYF. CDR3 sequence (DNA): TGTGCCAGCAGCAATCAGAACAGAGTCCAAGAGACCCAGTACTTC.

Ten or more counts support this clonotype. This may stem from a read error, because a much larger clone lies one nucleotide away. Here the CDR3 DNA reads TGCAGCCCCCGTAGGTCGTTGATCTATGGCTACACCTTC. Translation: CSPRRSLIYGYTF. The chain joins TRBV29-1 to TRBJ1-2; D gene ambiguous. Germline-derived CDR1 and CDR2 are SQVTM and ANQGSEA. The CDR3 spans 13 residues. V was pared by 8 bases and J by 4 bases, with 17 bases between.

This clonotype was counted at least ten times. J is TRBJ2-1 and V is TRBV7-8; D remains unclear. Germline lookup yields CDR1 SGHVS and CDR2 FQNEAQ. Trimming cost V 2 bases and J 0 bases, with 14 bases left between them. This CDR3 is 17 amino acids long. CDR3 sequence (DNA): TGTGCCAGCAGCTTATTTGTTCGGGTTAGCTCCTACAATGAGCAGTTCTTC. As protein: CASSLFVRVSSYNEQFF.

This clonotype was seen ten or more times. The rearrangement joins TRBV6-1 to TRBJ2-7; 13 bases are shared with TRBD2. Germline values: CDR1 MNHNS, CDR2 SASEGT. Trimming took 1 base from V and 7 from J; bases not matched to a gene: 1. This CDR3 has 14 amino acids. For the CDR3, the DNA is TGTGCCAGCAGTGAAGGACTAGCGGGAGGAGAGCAGTACTTC. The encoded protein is CASSEGLAGGEQYF.

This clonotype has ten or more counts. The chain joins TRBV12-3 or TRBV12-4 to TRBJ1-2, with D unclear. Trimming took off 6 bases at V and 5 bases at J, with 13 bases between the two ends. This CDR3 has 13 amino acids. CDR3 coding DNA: TGTGCCAGCAGCAAACCATACCCTTATGGCTACACCTTC. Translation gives CASSKPYPYGYTF.

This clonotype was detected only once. This CDR3 is CASSRRRTANLETQYF. The CDR3 DNA is TGTGCCAGCAGCAGAAGAAGGACAGCAAATCTAGAGACCCAGTACTTC. The rearrangement uses TRBV7-2 and TRBJ2-5; D might be TRBD1 (6 bases). The CDR3 is 16 amino acids. The germline gives CDR1 SGHTA, CDR2 FQGNSA. With 5 bases removed from V and 4 bases from J, the gap between germline ends came to 20 bases. Full variable domain (outside the CDR3, taken from reference TRBV7-2 and TRBJ2-5): GAGVSQSPSNKVTEKGKDVELRCDPISGHTALYWYRQSLGQGLEFLIYFQGNSAPDKSGLPSDRFSAERTGGSVSTLTIQRTQQEDSAVYLCASSRRRTANLETQYFGPGTRLLVL.

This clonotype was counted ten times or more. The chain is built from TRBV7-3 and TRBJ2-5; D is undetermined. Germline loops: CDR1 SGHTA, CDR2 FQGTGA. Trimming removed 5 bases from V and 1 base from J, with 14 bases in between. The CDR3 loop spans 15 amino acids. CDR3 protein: CASSPNGPSQETQYF. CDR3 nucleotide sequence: TGTGCCAGCAGCCCTAACGGCCCTTCCCAAGAGACCCAGTACTTC.

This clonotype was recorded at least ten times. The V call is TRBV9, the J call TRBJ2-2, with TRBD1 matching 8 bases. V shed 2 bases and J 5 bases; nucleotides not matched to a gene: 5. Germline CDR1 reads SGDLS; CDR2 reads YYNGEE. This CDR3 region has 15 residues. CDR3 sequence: CASSVGRTGTGELFF. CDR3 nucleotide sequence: TGTGCCAGCAGCGTTGGACGGACAGGGACCGGGGAGCTGTTTTTT.

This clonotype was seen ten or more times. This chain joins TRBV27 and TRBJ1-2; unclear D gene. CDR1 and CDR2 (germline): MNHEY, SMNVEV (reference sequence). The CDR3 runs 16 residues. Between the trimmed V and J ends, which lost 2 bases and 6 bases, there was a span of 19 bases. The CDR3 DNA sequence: TGTGCCAGCAGTTTAAGGTTTGGGGATGGCTCAAATGGCTACACCTTC. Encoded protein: CASSLRFGDGSNGYTF.

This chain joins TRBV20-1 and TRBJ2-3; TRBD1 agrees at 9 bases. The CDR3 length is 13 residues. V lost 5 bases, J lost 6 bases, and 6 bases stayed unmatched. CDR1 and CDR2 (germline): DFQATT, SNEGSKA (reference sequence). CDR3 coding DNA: TGCAGTGCTGCACAGGGGGCGGTGGATACGCAGTATTTT. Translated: CSAAQGAVDTQYF.

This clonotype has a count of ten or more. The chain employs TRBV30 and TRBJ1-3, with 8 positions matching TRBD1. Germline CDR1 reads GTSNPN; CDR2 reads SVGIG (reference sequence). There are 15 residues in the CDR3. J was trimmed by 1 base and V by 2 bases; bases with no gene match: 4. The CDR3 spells CAWSRQGRSGNTIYF. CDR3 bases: TGTGCCTGGAGTAGACAGGGGCGTTCTGGAAACACCATATATTTT.

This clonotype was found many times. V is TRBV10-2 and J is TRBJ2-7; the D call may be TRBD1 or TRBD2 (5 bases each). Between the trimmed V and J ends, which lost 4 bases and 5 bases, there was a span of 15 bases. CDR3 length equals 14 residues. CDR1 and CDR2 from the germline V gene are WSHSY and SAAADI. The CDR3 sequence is CASSAAFGGDEQYF. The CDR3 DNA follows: TGCGCCAGCAGTGCAGCCTTTGGGGGAGACGAGCAGTACTTC.

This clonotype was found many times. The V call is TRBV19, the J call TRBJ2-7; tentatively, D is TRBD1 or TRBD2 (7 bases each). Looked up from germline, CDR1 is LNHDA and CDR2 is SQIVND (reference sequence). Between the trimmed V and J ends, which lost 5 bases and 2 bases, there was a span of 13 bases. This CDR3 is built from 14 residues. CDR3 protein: CASSGQGGTYEQYF. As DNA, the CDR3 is TGTGCCAGTAGTGGGCAGGGGGGGACCTACGAGCAGTACTTC.

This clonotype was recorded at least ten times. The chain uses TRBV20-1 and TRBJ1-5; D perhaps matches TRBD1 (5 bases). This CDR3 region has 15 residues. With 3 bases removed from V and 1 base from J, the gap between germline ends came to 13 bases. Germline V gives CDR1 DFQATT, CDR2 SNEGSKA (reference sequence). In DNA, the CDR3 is TGCAGTGCTAGTAGGCAGGGATCAAGCAATCAGCCCCAGCATTTT. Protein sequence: CSASRQGSSNQPQHF.

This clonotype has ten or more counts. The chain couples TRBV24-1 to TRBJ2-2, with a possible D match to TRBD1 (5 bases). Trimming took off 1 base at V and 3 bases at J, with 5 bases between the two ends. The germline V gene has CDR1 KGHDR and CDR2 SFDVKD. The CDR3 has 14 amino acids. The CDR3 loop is CATSDFRDTGELFF. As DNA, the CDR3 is TGTGCCACCAGTGATTTCAGGGACACCGGGGAGCTGTTTTTT.

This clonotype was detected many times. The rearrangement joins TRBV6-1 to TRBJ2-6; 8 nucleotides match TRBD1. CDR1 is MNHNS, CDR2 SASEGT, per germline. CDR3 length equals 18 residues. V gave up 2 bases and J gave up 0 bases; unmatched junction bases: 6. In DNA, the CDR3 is TGTGCCAGCAGTGAACGACAGGGGATACTCTCTGGGGCCAACGTCCTGACTTTC. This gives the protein CASSERQGILSGANVLTF.

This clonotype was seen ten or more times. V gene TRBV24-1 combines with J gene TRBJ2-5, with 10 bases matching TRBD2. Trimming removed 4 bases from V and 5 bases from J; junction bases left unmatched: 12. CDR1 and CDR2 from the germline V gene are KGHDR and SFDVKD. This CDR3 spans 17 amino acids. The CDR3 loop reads CATSEASGRARGETQYF. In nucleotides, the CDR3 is TGTGCCACCAGTGAGGCAAGCGGGAGGGCCAGAGGGGAGACCCAGTACTTC.

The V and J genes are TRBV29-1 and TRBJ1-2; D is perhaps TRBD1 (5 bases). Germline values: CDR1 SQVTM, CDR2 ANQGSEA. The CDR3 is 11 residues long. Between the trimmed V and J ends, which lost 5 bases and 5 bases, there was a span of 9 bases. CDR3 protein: CSVSDNYGYTF. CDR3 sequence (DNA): TGCAGCGTTTCGGACAATTATGGCTACACCTTC.

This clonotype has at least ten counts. This CDR3 reads CASSILPAGETEAFF. DNA for the CDR3: TGTGCCAGTAGTATTTTGCCAGCCGGGGAAACTGAAGCTTTCTTT. This chain links TRBV19 with TRBJ1-1; no definite D call. The CDR3 is made up of 15 amino acids. CDR1 and CDR2 (germline): LNHDA, SQIVND (reference sequence). V lost 3 bases, J lost 5 bases, and 16 bases lay in between. The full variable domain, its missing parts supplied by reference TRBV19 and TRBJ1-1, is DGGITQSPKYLFRKEGQNVTLSCEQNLNHDAMYWYRQDPGQGLRLIYYSQIVNDFQKGDIAEGYSVSREKKESFPLTVTSAQKNPTAFYLCASSILPAGETEAFFGQGTRLTVV.